This TCR beta chain was sequenced in a study of OX40 agonist ivuxolimab in advanced cancers. V was pared by 3 bases and J by 0 bases, with 9 bases of the junction left unmatched. The CDR3 consists of 18 residues. Germline CDR1 is SNHLY and CDR2 is FYNNEI. Study-level findings and limits: Low normalized T-cell clonal expansion was additionally recorded for some nonresponders.

Patients were ruled out by autoimmune disease history or systemic immunosuppression. Sequencing used immunoSEQ multiplex PCR; TCRdb keeps in-frame clones, though not all of them. In the table there are nearly 110,000 clones, 90% of which are singletons. Comments on this clone: The antigen is unknown.

The sequence was obtained from an adult with an advanced solid tumor such as melanoma, head and neck, liver or kidney cancer. The rearrangement joins TRBV2 to TRBJ2-5; 11 positions agree with TRBD2. The material sequenced was CD4+ or CD8+ T cells sorted from blood, taken in a trial of the OX40 agonist ivuxolimab. CDR3 in amino acids: CASSENPGLAANQETQYF. The CDR3 DNA follows: TGTGCCAGCAGTGAGAATCCGGGACTAGCGGCGAACCAAGAGACCCAGTACTTC.